The entry below describes one T cell receptor beta chain. The antigen is undetermined. These data are taken from a study of cytomegalovirus exposure and HLA in healthy donors. Findings and limits, study-wide: The classifier, whose performance was assessed in both the original and validation cohorts, reportedly diagnosed cytomegalovirus status with high specificity and sensitivity.

This PCR relied on a set of 60 Vbeta primers and 13 Jbeta primers. Authors' data handling: Approximately 9.9 million shared chains were among the about 80 million unique TCR beta chains that a later analysis counted. The protocol was immunoSEQ multiplex PCR, while the TCRdb copy is restricted to in-frame clones and leaves out a portion. V, J and clone size reflect that table, while D and trimming were determined from the DNA. The repertoire holds roughly 100,000 clones, with about 80% as singletons. The sequenced material came from PBMCs. The TCR originated in a middle-aged man in good health and CMV-seropositive.

CDR3 residues: CASRFITYTDTQYF. CDR3 nucleotide sequence: TGTGCCAGCAGGTTTATAACTTACACAGATACGCAGTATTTT. The chain is built from TRBV7-3 and TRBJ2-3, with no clear D. This CDR3 contains 14 residues. Germline values: CDR1 SGHTA, CDR2 FQGTGA. Deletions cut 6 bases from V and 2 bases from J, with 12 bases between. The entire variable domain, with the rest obtained from reference TRBV7-3 and TRBJ2-3, is as follows: GAGVSQTPSNKVTEKGKYVELRCDPISGHTALYWYRQSLGQGPEFLIYFQGTGAADDSGLPNDRFFAVRPEGSVSTLKIQRTERGDSAVYLCASRFITYTDTQYFGPGTRLTVL.